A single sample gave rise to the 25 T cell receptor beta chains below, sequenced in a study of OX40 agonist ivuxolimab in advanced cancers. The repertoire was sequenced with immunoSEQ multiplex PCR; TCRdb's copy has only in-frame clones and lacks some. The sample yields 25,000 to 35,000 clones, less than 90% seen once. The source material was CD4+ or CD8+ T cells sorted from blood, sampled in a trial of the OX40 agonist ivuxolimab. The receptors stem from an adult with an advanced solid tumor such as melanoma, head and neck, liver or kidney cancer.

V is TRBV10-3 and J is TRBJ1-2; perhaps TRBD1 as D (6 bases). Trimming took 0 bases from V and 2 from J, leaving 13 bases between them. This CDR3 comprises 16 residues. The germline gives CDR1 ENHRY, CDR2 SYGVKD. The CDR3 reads CAISESAGGPNYGYTF. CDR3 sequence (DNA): TGTGCCATCAGTGAGTCTGCCGGGGGGCCGAACTATGGCTACACCTTC.

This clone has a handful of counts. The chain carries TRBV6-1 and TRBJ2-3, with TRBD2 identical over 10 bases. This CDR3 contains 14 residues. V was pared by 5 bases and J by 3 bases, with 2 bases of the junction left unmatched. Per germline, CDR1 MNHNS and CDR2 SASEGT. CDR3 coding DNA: TGTGCCAGCAGTAGCGGGAGGGAGACAGATACGCAGTATTTT. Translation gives CASSSGRETDTQYF.

The DNA for the CDR3 is TGTGCCAGCAGCCCAAGTCCCGGGACAGGCACAGATACGCAGTATTTT. Translated: CASSPSPGTGTDTQYF. V is TRBV9 and J is TRBJ2-3; 7 bases are shared with TRBD1. Looked up from germline, CDR1 is SGDLS and CDR2 is YYNGEE. V was clipped by 4 bases and J by 1 base; unmatched bases: 9. CDR3 length: 16 amino acids.

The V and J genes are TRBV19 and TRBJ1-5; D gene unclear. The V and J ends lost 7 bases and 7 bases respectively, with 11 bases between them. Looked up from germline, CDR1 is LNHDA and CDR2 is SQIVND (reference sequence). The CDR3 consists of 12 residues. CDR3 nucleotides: TGTGCCAGTAACCCGTTTGACCAGCCCCAGCATTTT. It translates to CASNPFDQPQHF. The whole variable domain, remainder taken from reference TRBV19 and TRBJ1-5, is DGGITQSPKYLFRKEGQNVTLSCEQNLNHDAMYWYRQDPGQGLRLIYYSQIVNDFQKGDIAEGYSVSREKKESFPLTVTSAQKNPTAFYLCASNPFDQPQHFGDGTRLSIL.

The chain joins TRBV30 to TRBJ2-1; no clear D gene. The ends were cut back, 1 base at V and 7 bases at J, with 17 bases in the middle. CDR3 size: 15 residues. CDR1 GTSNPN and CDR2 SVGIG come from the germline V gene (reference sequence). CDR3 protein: CAWSGGLSGRNEQFF. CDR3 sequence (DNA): TGTGCCTGGAGTGGGGGTTTGAGTGGAAGGAATGAGCAGTTCTTC.

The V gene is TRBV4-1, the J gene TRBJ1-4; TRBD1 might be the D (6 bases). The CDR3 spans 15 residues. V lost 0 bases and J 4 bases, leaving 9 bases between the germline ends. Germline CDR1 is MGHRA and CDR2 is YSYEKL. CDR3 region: CASSQEEGVNEKLFF. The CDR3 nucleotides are TGCGCCAGCAGCCAAGAGGAGGGGGTTAATGAAAAACTGTTTTTT.

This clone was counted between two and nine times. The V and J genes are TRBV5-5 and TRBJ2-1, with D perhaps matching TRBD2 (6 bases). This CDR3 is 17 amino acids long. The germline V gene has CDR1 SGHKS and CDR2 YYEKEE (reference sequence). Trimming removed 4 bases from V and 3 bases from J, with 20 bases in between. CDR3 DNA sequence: TGTGCCAGCAGCCCCCCAGGAGGGCAGGTGAACTACAATGAGCAGTTCTTC. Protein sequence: CASSPPGGQVNYNEQFF.

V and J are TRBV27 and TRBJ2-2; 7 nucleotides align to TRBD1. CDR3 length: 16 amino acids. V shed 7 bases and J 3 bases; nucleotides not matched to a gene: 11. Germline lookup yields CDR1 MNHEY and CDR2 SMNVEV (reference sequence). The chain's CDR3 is CASNAKGAADTGELFF. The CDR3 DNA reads TGTGCCAGCAACGCGAAGGGGGCGGCGGACACCGGGGAGCTGTTTTTT.

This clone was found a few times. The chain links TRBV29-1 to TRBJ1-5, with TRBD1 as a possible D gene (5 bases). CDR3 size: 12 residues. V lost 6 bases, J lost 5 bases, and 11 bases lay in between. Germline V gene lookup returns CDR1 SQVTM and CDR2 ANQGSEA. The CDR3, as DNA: TGCAGCGTCTTAGGGGAGGATCAGCCCCAGCATTTT. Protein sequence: CSVLGEDQPQHF.

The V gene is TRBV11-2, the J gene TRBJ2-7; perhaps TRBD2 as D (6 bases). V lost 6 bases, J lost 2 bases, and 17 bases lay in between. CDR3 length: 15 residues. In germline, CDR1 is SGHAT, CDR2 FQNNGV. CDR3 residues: CASRKAGTYTYEQYF. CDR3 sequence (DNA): TGTGCCAGCAGAAAAGCCGGGACTTACACCTACGAGCAGTACTTC.

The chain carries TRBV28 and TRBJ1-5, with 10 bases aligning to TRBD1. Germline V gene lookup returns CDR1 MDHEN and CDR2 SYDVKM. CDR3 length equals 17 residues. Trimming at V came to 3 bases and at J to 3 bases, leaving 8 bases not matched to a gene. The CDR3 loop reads CASSLLDRGGANQPQHF. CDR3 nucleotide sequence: TGTGCCAGCAGTTTGTTGGACAGGGGGGGTGCCAATCAGCCCCAGCATTTT.

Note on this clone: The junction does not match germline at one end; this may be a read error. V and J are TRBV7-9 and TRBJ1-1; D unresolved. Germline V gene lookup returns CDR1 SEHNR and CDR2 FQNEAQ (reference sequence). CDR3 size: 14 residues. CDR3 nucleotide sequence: TGTGCCAGCAGATTAGGTTTAACCAACACTGAAGCTTTCTTT. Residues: CASRLGLTNTEAFF.

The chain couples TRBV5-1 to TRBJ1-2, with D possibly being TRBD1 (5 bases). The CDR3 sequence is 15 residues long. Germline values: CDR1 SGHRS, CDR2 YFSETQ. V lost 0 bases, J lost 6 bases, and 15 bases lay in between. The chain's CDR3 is CASSLAGREADGYTF. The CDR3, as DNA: TGCGCCAGCAGCTTGGCTGGCAGGGAGGCGGATGGCTACACCTTC. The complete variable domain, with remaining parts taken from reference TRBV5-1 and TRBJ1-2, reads KAGVTQTPRYLIKTRGQQVTLSCSPISGHRSVSWYQQTPGQGLQFLFEYFSETQRNKGNFPGRFSGRQFSNSRSEMNVSTLELGDSALYLCASSLAGREADGYTFGSGTRLTVV.

CDR3 bases: TGCAGCGTTGAAGTTACCGGGACGGGCTCCTACGAGCAGTACTTC. Residues: CSVEVTGTGSYEQYF. The chain carries TRBV29-1 and TRBJ2-7; D might be TRBD1 or TRBD2, each matching 5 bases. Germline CDR1 reads SQVTM; CDR2 reads ANQGSEA. The CDR3 is made up of 15 amino acids. With 1 base removed from V and 0 bases from J, the gap between germline ends came to 13 bases.

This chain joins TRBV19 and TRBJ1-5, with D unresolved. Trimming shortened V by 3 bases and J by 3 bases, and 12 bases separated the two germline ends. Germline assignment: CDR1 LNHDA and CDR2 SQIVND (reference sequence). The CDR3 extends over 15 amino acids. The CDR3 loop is CASSMSESVNQPQHF. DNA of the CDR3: TGTGCCAGTAGTATGAGCGAAAGCGTCAATCAGCCCCAGCATTTT.

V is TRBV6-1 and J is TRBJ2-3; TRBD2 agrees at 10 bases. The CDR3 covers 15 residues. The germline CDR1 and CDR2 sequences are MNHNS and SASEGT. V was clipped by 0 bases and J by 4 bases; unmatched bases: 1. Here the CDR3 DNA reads TGTGCCAGCAGTGAAGCGCTAGCGGGAGCAGATACGCAGTATTTT. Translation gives CASSEALAGADTQYF.

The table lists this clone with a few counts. In nucleotides, the CDR3 is TGCGCCAGCAGCTTGGCCGAGGGCAGGAAGAACACTGAAGCTTTCTTT. It codes for CASSLAEGRKNTEAFF. This chain connects TRBV5-1 to TRBJ1-1; no definite D call. The germline V gene has CDR1 SGHRS and CDR2 YFSETQ. Trimming removed 0 bases from V and 1 base from J, with 13 bases in between. This CDR3 contains 16 residues. Filled out from reference TRBV5-1 and TRBJ1-1, the complete variable domain reads KAGVTQTPRYLIKTRGQQVTLSCSPISGHRSVSWYQQTPGQGLQFLFEYFSETQRNKGNFPGRFSGRQFSNSRSEMNVSTLELGDSALYLCASSLAEGRKNTEAFFGQGTRLTVV.

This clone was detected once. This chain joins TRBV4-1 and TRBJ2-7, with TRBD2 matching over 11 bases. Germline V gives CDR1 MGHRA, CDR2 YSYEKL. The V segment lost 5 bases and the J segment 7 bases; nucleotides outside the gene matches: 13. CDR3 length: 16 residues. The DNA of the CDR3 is TGCGCCAGCAGCTCATCCGGGCTAGCGGGGGGACGGGAGCAGTACTTC. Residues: CASSSSGLAGGREQYF.

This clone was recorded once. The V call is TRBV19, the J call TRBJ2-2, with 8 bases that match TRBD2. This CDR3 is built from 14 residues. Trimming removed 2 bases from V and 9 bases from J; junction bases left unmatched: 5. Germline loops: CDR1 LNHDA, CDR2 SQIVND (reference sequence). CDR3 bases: TGTGCCAGTAGTATACGAGCGGGAGTGAGGGAGCTGTTTTTT. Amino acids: CASSIRAGVRELFF.

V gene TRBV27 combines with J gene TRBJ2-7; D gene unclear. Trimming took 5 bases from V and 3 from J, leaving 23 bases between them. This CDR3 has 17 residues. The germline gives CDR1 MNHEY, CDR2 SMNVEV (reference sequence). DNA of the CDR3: TGTGCCAGCAGTCTACGCTCGGCTAAATTAAAAGGCTACGAGCAGTACTTC. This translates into CASSLRSAKLKGYEQYF.

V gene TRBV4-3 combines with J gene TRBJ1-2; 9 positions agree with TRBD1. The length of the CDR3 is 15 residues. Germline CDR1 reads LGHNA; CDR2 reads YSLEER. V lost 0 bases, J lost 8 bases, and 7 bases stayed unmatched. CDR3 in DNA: TGCGCCAGCAGCCAAGATTCACAGGGGGCGCGGGGCTACACCTTC. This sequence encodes CASSQDSQGARGYTF.

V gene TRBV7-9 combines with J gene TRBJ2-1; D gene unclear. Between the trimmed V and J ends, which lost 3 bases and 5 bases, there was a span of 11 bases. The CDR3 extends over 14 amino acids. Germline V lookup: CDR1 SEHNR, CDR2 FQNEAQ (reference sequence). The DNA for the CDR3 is TGTGCCAGCAGCTTCGTGGGCCAGGACAATGAGCAGTTCTTC. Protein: CASSFVGQDNEQFF.

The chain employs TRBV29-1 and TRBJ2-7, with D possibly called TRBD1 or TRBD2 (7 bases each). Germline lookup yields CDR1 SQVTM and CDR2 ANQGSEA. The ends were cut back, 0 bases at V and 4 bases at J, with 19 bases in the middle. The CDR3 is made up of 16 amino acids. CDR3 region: CSVEDQKGRGGYEQYF. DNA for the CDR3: TGCAGCGTTGAAGATCAAAAAGGCAGGGGGGGATACGAGCAGTACTTC.

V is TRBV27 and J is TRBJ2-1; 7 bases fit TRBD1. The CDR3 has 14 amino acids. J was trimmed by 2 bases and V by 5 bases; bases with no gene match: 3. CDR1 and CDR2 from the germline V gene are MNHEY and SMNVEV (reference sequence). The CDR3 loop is CASSGQGAYNEQFF. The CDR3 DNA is TGTGCCAGCAGTGGGCAGGGGGCCTACAATGAGCAGTTCTTC.

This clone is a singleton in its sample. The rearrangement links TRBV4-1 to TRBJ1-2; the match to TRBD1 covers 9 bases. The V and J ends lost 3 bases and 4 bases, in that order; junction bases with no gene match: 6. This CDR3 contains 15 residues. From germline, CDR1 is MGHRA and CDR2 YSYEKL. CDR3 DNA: TGCGCCAGCAGCCATCGCACAGGGGGCGCCTATGGCTACACCTTC. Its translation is CASSHRTGGAYGYTF.